One sample yielded the 28 T cell receptor beta chains listed below, sequenced in a study of T cells in Graves' hyperthyroidism and ophthalmopathy. There were TCR beta CDR3 regions amplified from RNA transcripts. Using the HTBI primer set, a first-round RT-PCR was run on the TCR CDR3. TCRdb redid the calling of the multiplex PCR reads with MiXCR, one entry per CDR3 protein. The sample yields roughly 300,000 distinct CDR3 sequences, 18% seen once. Sequencing was carried out using blood. These receptors originate from a woman in her 50s with Graves' hyperthyroidism.

This clonotype came up many times. CDR3 nucleotides: TGTGCCAGCAGCGAACAATTTAGCACAGATACGCAGTATTTT. The encoded protein is CASSEQFSTDTQYF. The chain carries TRBV11-2 and TRBJ2-3; D unclear. The CDR3 runs to 14 residues. CDR1 is SGHAT and CDR2 is FQNNGV in the germline V gene. With 5 bases removed from V and 0 bases from J, the gap between germline ends came to 9 bases.

This clonotype was counted many times. The chain carries TRBV3-1 and TRBJ1-1, with TRBD1 matching over 7 bases. The CDR3 length is 14 residues. Trimming cost V 5 bases and J 4 bases; bases outside gene matches: 7. CDR1 is LGHDT, CDR2 YNNKEL, per germline (reference sequence). CDR3 region: CASSFDREITEAFF. In nucleotides, the CDR3 is TGTGCCAGCAGCTTCGACAGGGAGATCACTGAAGCTTTCTTT.

About this clonotype: One end of the junction fails to match germline, which may point to a read error. The rearrangement joins TRBV5-1 to TRBJ2-5, with a possible D match to TRBD1 (5 bases). Per germline, CDR1 SGHRS and CDR2 YFSETQ. This CDR3 spans 14 amino acids. DNA for the CDR3: TGCGCCAGCAGCTTGGCCTCAGGGTCGGAGACCCGGTACTTC. Translation: CASSLASGSETRYF.

The V gene is TRBV6-1, the J gene TRBJ2-1; TRBD1 matches 7 bases. In germline, CDR1 is MNHNS, CDR2 SASEGT. V trimming: 7 bases; J trimming: 4 bases; junction bases outside the gene matches: 4. The CDR3 runs to 13 residues. In DNA form, the CDR3 reads TGTGCCAGCAAGACAGGGCAGTACAATGAGCAGTTCTTC. Its protein product is CASKTGQYNEQFF.

V is TRBV3-1 and J is TRBJ1-3; TRBD1 might be the D (5 bases). Germline lookup yields CDR1 LGHDT and CDR2 YNNKEL (reference sequence). Trimming shortened V by 1 base and J by 3 bases, and 10 bases separated the two germline ends. The CDR3 loop spans 15 amino acids. The chain's CDR3 is CASSQAAGVGNTIYF. The CDR3 DNA sequence: TGTGCCAGCAGCCAAGCGGCGGGGGTTGGAAACACCATATATTTT. Filled out from reference TRBV3-1 and TRBJ1-3, the complete variable domain reads DTAVSQTPKYLVTQMGNDKSIKCEQNLGHDTMYWYKQDSKKFLKIMFSYNNKELIINETVPNRFSPKSPDKAHLNLHINSLELGDSAVYFCASSQAAGVGNTIYFGEGSWLTVV.

In its sample, this clonotype was seen a few times. The J gene is TRBJ1-2, the V gene TRBV5-1, with TRBD1 matching over 8 bases. Trimming removed 4 bases from V and 4 bases from J; junction bases left unmatched: 6. The germline V gene encodes CDR1 SGHRS and CDR2 YFSETQ. The CDR3 spans 14 residues. The CDR3 sequence is CASSPGQEIYGYTF. The CDR3 nucleotides read TGCGCCAGCAGCCCGGGACAGGAAATCTATGGCTACACCTTC.

This clonotype appeared many times. The chain carries TRBV11-2 and TRBJ2-1, with a weak D call TRBD1 (6 bases). Trimming cost V 4 bases and J 2 bases, with 18 bases left between them. The CDR3 runs to 17 residues. Germline assignment: CDR1 SGHAT and CDR2 FQNNGV. CDR3 nucleotides: TGTGCCAGCAGCTCCGCCGAGGGGGTATTAACCTACAATGAGCAGTTCTTC. This gives the protein CASSSAEGVLTYNEQFF.

This clonotype has more than one count but fewer than ten. The chain is built from TRBV5-1 and TRBJ2-1; a weak D match, TRBD1 (6 bases). The CDR3 has 14 residues. Trimming removed 6 bases at V and 4 bases at J, with 14 bases between. CDR1 is SGHRS, CDR2 YFSETQ, per germline. CDR3 DNA sequence: TGCGCCAGCAAGGACAGAACTTCATACAATGAGCAGTTCTTC. Encoded protein: CASKDRTSYNEQFF.

This clonotype has just a few counts. This chain links TRBV30 with TRBJ1-3, with D maybe TRBD1 (5 bases). V lost 2 bases and J 0 bases, leaving 14 bases between the germline ends. Germline values: CDR1 GTSNPN, CDR2 SVGIG (reference sequence). This CDR3 has 16 amino acids. CDR3 nucleotides: TGTGCCTGGAGTATAAGACAGACTTCCTCTGGAAACACCATATATTTT. Its protein is CAWSIRQTSSGNTIYF.

The rearrangement links TRBV12-3 or TRBV12-4 to TRBJ2-2; no clear D gene. Trimming removed 6 bases at V and 6 bases at J, with 14 bases between. The CDR3 contains 14 residues. The CDR3 sequence: CASSQDVGSGELFF. The CDR3 bases are TGTGCCAGCAGCCAGGATGTCGGGTCCGGGGAGCTGTTTTTT.

At least ten counts were recorded for this clonotype. V and J are TRBV7-9 and TRBJ2-2; D might be TRBD1 (6 bases). Germline V gene data show CDR1 as SEHNR and CDR2 as FQNEAQ (reference sequence). There are 14 residues in the CDR3. The ends were cut back, 10 bases at V and 5 bases at J, with 17 bases in the middle. The CDR3 spells CATTGQGATGELFF. The CDR3 DNA sequence: TGTGCCACCACGGGACAAGGGGCTACCGGGGAGCTGTTTTTT.

This clonotype has ten or more counts. The chain is built from TRBV2 and TRBJ1-1; D remains ambiguous. With 1 base removed from V and 1 base from J, the gap between germline ends came to 4 bases. This CDR3 contains 13 residues. Germline-derived CDR1 and CDR2 are SNHLY and FYNNEI. CDR3 region: CASSEVWNTEAFF. CDR3 nucleotides: TGTGCCAGCAGTGAAGTGTGGAACACTGAAGCTTTCTTT.

This clonotype appeared a few times. The CDR3 loop reads CASSQGTGANVLTF. The CDR3 region has the DNA TGTGCCAGCAGTCAGGGTACTGGGGCCAACGTCCTGACTTTC. The chain couples TRBV28 to TRBJ2-6; possibly TRBD1 for D (5 bases). Deletions cut 5 bases from V and 2 bases from J, with 7 bases between. The CDR3 has 14 amino acids. Germline V gene data show CDR1 as MDHEN and CDR2 as SYDVKM.

This chain links TRBV13 with TRBJ1-4, with a tentative D call TRBD1 (5 bases). This CDR3 is built from 13 residues. V was shortened by 2 bases and J by 8 bases, with 9 bases between the two germline ends. The V gene's germline CDR1 is PRHDT and CDR2 FYEKMQ (reference sequence). Here the CDR3 reads CASSLSPGEKLFF. The CDR3 DNA reads TGTGCCAGCAGCTTAAGTCCAGGGGAAAAACTGTTTTTT.

This clonotype occurred a few times. The J gene is TRBJ2-1, the V gene TRBV7-9; 7 positions agree with TRBD1. CDR3 length equals 15 residues. The germline V gene has CDR1 SEHNR and CDR2 FQNEAQ (reference sequence). V was clipped by 8 bases and J by 1 base; unmatched bases: 8. The CDR3 DNA reads as TGTGCCAGCCAACGTCCAGGGGGATCCTACAATGAGCAGTTCTTC. Protein product: CASQRPGGSYNEQFF.

As regards this clonotype: An end of the junction differs from the germline gene, which may be a read error. The chain joins TRBV20-1 to TRBJ1-1; no firm D call. The length of the CDR3 is 11 residues. Germline loops: CDR1 DFQATT, CDR2 SNEGSKA (reference sequence). The CDR3 is CGARRGAEAFF. CDR3 bases: TGCGGTGCTCGTCGGGGAGCTGAAGCTTTCTTT.

This clonotype has more than one count but fewer than ten. V usage is TRBV6-1 and J usage is TRBJ1-1; D might be TRBD1 (5 bases). Germline loops: CDR1 MNHNS, CDR2 SASEGT. The CDR3 loop spans 14 amino acids. The V end was cut by 6 bases, the J end by 7 bases, with 18 bases between. CDR3 in DNA: TGTGCCAGCAGACAGTCGGGCAGGGTTGATGAAGCTTTCTTT. Translation gives CASRQSGRVDEAFF.

The CDR3 DNA follows: TGCAGCGTCGAACGGACAGGGGGAGGAAATACGCAGTATTTT. Protein: CSVERTGGGNTQYF. The chain joins TRBV29-1 to TRBJ2-3; 10 nucleotides line up with TRBD1. Germline V gene data show CDR1 as SQVTM and CDR2 as ANQGSEA. This CDR3 has 14 residues. V shed 6 bases and J 7 bases; nucleotides not matched to a gene: 10.

V is TRBV6-1 and J is TRBJ1-1, with 8 nucleotides matching TRBD1. This CDR3 spans 12 amino acids. Germline CDR1 is MNHNS and CDR2 is SASEGT. V gave up 6 bases and J gave up 5 bases; unmatched junction bases: 2. The CDR3 protein is CASRDRVTEAFF. The CDR3 DNA reads TGTGCCAGCAGGGACAGGGTGACTGAAGCTTTCTTT.

The CDR3 is CASSYSPGGGYNEQFF. For the CDR3, the DNA is TGTGCCAGCAGTTACTCCCCCGGGGGAGGCTACAATGAGCAGTTCTTC. The chain employs TRBV6-6 and TRBJ2-1; perhaps TRBD2 as D (6 bases). V dropped 0 bases and J dropped 3 bases, with 12 bases sitting between them. The CDR3 extends over 16 amino acids. The V gene's germline CDR1 is MNHNY and CDR2 SVGAGI (reference sequence).

Remarks on this clonotype: Germline is not matched at one junction end, which may reflect a read error. V gene TRBV15 combines with J gene TRBJ1-2; no clear D gene. The CDR3 is 12 residues long. Germline assignment: CDR1 LNHNV and CDR2 YYDKDF (reference sequence). CDR3 bases: TGTGCCACCAGCAGAGAGGGAGAGCGCAGGTCCTTC. As protein: CATSREGERRSF.

V is TRBV4-1 and J is TRBJ1-3; possible D gene TRBD1, 6 bases. The germline CDR1 and CDR2 sequences are MGHRA and YSYEKL. CDR3 length: 14 amino acids. Trimming took off 4 bases at V and 4 bases at J, with 11 bases between the two ends. The CDR3 is CASSLQGIGNTIYF. The CDR3, as DNA: TGCGCCAGCAGCCTCCAGGGGATAGGAAACACCATATATTTT.

The chain uses TRBV6-2 or TRBV6-3 and TRBJ1-6; no clear D gene. V was clipped by 0 bases and J by 8 bases, with 2 bases between them. CDR3 size: 12 residues. From germline, CDR1 is MNHEY and CDR2 SVGEGT. In DNA, the CDR3 is TGTGCCAGCAGTTACTCCGATTCACCCCTCCACTTT. This sequence encodes CASSYSDSPLHF.

This clonotype appeared a few times. For the CDR3, the DNA is TGCAGTCGAGCGGGAGTGGGCACAGATACGCAGTATTTT. Protein sequence: CSRAGVGTDTQYF. The gene calls are TRBV20-1 and TRBJ2-3; 8 bases agree with TRBD2. The V gene end was trimmed by 8 bases and the J gene end by 1 base; junction bases not matched to a gene: 5. The CDR3 loop spans 13 amino acids. The germline V gene encodes CDR1 DFQATT and CDR2 SNEGSKA (reference sequence).

This clonotype was seen ten or more times. CDR3 amino acids: CASSQLLNPRPSTEAFF. In DNA, the CDR3 is TGTGCCAGCAGCCAATTATTGAACCCCCGCCCCAGCACTGAAGCTTTCTTT. This chain joins TRBV3-1 and TRBJ1-1; no firm D call. Trimming took 2 bases from V and 4 from J, leaving 20 bases between them. Germline V gives CDR1 LGHDT, CDR2 YNNKEL (reference sequence). This CDR3 region has 17 residues.

This clonotype was observed at least ten times. This sequence joins TRBV7-9 and TRBJ2-1; 10 bases are a match to TRBD1. The V gene end was trimmed by 0 bases and the J gene end by 4 bases; junction bases not matched to a gene: 0. The CDR3 loop spans 15 amino acids. From germline, CDR1 is SEHNR and CDR2 FQNEAQ (reference sequence). CDR3 sequence: CASSLAGQGYNEQFF. CDR3 in DNA: TGTGCCAGCAGCTTAGCGGGACAGGGGTACAATGAGCAGTTCTTC.

V is TRBV5-1 and J is TRBJ2-7; TRBD2 agrees at 12 bases. This CDR3 has 15 amino acids. Germline V gene sequence: CDR1 SGHRS, CDR2 YFSETQ. V lost 4 bases, J lost 7 bases, and 9 bases stayed unmatched. The CDR3 sequence: CASSGRTSGMGEQYF. As DNA, the CDR3 is TGCGCCAGCAGCGGGCGGACTAGCGGGATGGGTGAGCAGTACTTC.

This clonotype has just a few counts. The chain employs TRBV7-2 and TRBJ1-3; D is unclear. This CDR3 is 15 amino acids long. The V end lost 2 bases, the J end lost 0 bases, and 8 bases lay between the germline ends. In germline, CDR1 is SGHTA, CDR2 FQGNSA. The CDR3 here is CASSLLMSSGNTIYF. CDR3 bases: TGTGCCAGCAGCTTATTGATGTCCTCTGGAAACACCATATATTTT.